The clone carrying this T cell receptor beta chain is a singleton in its sample. Other nucleotide sequences in the sample specify the same CDR3. Profiled with immunoSEQ multiplex PCR; TCRdb holds only in-frame clones, not every one. The repertoire includes around 440,000 clones, roughly 88% of them detected once, and roughly 13% sits in the top ten. This sample stems from a study of blood T cell repertoires in COVID-19. Study-wide context: T cells, B-cell-depleted T cells, or PBMCs provided the cDNA or gDNA that served as material.

The germline V and J ends were trimmed by 0 bases and 6 bases, with 9 bases remaining between them. CDR3 length equals 14 residues. Looked up from germline, CDR1 is SGHRS and CDR2 is YFSETQ. This rearrangement joins TRBV5-1 to TRBJ1-4; D is ambiguous. The TCR was taken from a woman in her 50s with COVID-19, enrolled during active disease. Sequencing input: peripheral blood. In DNA form, the CDR3 reads TGCGCCAGCAGCTTGGGCCAAGCGGATGAAAAACTGTTTTTT. Residues: CASSLGQADEKLFF.